Shown below are 5 T cell receptor beta chains from a single sample sequenced in a study of regulatory T cells in long-lasting Graves disease. HTBI primers from iRepertoire and Arm-PCR of CDR3 regions yielded the TCR beta libraries. MiXCR, applied by TCRdb to the multiplex PCR reads, yields one record per CDR3 protein. The sample gives almost 450,000 distinct CDR3 sequences, roughly 17% of which show up once; approximately 12% is in the top ten. The time point is: newly diagnosed GD, antithyroid drugs for less than 3 months. Extracted PBMC RNA gave rise to the TCR library. This sample also appeared in a second study, on T cells in Graves' hyperthyroidism and ophthalmopathy.

The material was peripheral blood mononuclear cells (PBMCs), obtained at new diagnosis, from a patient treated with antithyroid drugs. These receptors were obtained from a woman aged 25-40 years with Graves disease.

A remark on this clonotype: This may be a read error: a much more frequent sequence differs by one nucleotide. The gene calls are TRBV30 and TRBJ2-1; no clear D gene. Per germline, CDR1 GTSNPN and CDR2 SVGIG (reference sequence). This CDR3 region has 12 residues. CDR3 protein: CTWSAWGNEQFF. The CDR3 DNA sequence: TGTACCTGGAGTGCCTGGGGCAATGAGCAGTTCTTC. The entire variable domain, with the rest obtained from reference TRBV30 and TRBJ2-1, is as follows: SQTIHQWPATLVQPVGSPLSLECTVEGTSNPNLYWYRQAAGRGLQLLFYSVGIGQISSEVPQNLSASRPQDRQFILSSKKLLLSDSGFYLCTWSAWGNEQFFGPGTRLTVL.

This clonotype was found many times. This rearrangement joins TRBV7-9 to TRBJ1-1, with a weak D call TRBD1 (5 bases). Looked up from germline, CDR1 is SEHNR and CDR2 is FQNEAQ (reference sequence). Trimming pared 4 bases from V and 4 bases from J, leaving 16 bases between. The CDR3 is 15 residues long. Here the CDR3 reads CASSSVVGDRTEAFF. Here the CDR3 DNA reads TGTGCCAGCAGCTCCGTTGTAGGGGACCGCACTGAAGCTTTCTTT.

This clonotype was detected ten times or more. The V call is TRBV13, the J call TRBJ2-2; 9 bases align to TRBD1. Germline V gene data show CDR1 as PRHDT and CDR2 as FYEKMQ (reference sequence). This CDR3 spans 19 amino acids. J gave up 3 bases and V 3 bases, and 14 bases lay outside the gene matches. The CDR3 DNA reads as TGTGCCAGCAGCTTGGGGGTTCGGTGGACAGGGGCGTACACCGGGGAGCTGTTTTTT. It encodes CASSLGVRWTGAYTGELFF. Based on the CDR3 plus reference TRBV13 and TRBJ2-2, the full variable domain is AAGVIQSPRHLIKEKRETATLKCYPIPRHDTVYWYQQGPGQDPQFLISFYEKMQSDKGSIPDRFSAQQFSDYHSELNMSSLELGDSALYFCASSLGVRWTGAYTGELFFGEGSRLTVL.

The table lists this clonotype with many counts. This chain uses TRBV28 with TRBJ2-2; 7 bases are a match to TRBD2. Trimming removed 2 bases from V and 7 bases from J; junction bases left unmatched: 10. The germline CDR1 and CDR2 sequences are MDHEN and SYDVKM. The CDR3 covers 16 residues. The CDR3 bases are TGTGCCAGCAGTTTAGGGGAGGGGAGGGCCGGCGGGGAGCTGTTTTTT. Amino acids: CASSLGEGRAGGELFF.

The chain uses TRBV19 and TRBJ1-1; a possible D gene is TRBD1 (6 bases). Between the trimmed V and J ends, which lost 3 bases and 6 bases, there was a span of 8 bases. Germline V gene lookup returns CDR1 LNHDA and CDR2 SQIVND (reference sequence). The CDR3 length is 12 residues. The DNA of the CDR3 is TGTGCCAGTAGTATTTCAGGGGCTGAAGCTTTCTTT. It is translated as CASSISGAEAFF.